This T cell receptor beta chain is drawn from a study of human T cells and chemical hapten exposure. As for this clonotype: Its matching antigen is unknown.

General observations from the study: Donors were affected by alopecia, so their immune reaction might vary from that of healthy individuals.

This CDR3 comprises 16 residues. From germline, CDR1 is SEHNR and CDR2 FQNEAQ (reference sequence). V was trimmed by 3 bases and J by 5 bases, leaving 20 bases between them. Each CDR3 protein gets one entry after TCRdb re-called the RACE reads with MiXCR. The data contain about 99,000 distinct CDR3 sequences, around an eighth of them singletons. Time point given: patch test 1, 2 weeks after DPC sensitization. Stated treatment: therapeutic diphenylcyclopropenone sensitization with weekly scalp DPC. The origin of this receptor is a middle-aged woman with alopecia areata. Some clones in this sample may be carry-over from other donors' samples. The chain links TRBV7-9 to TRBJ2-7; D may be TRBD2 (5 bases). Sequenced material: whole blood, taken in connection with sensitization to the hapten diphenylcyclopropenone (DPC). The DNA for the CDR3 is TGTGCCAGCAGCTTGTGGGAGCGGACCTTGGGAGACGAGCAGTACTTC. It specifies CASSLWERTLGDEQYF.